Below, 22 T cell receptor beta chains from the same sample are listed, as sequenced in a study of spatial heterogeneity in lung cancer. Specified time point: blood at routine non-recurrence follow-up after resection. From the 5' RACE reads, TCRdb called clonotypes with MiXCR, one entry per CDR3 protein. The data show about 87,000 distinct CDR3 sequences, with 19% seen just once and around a fifth held by the top ten. This sample comprised PBMCs, obtained at follow-up. Every receptor here comes from a male donor with early-stage non-small cell lung cancer.

This chain links TRBV2 with TRBJ2-1; D not certain. Trimming removed 2 bases at V and 9 bases at J, with 14 bases between. There are 14 residues in the CDR3. The germline V gene encodes CDR1 SNHLY and CDR2 FYNNEI. The CDR3 nucleotides are TGTGCCAGCAGTGAATCGAACCCAGTCACTGAGCAGTTCTTC. It translates to CASSESNPVTEQFF.

This clonotype came up a few times. V gene TRBV7-2 combines with J gene TRBJ1-1; 9 nucleotides line up with TRBD1. J lost 7 bases, V lost 4 bases, and 7 bases had no gene match. CDR1 SGHTA and CDR2 FQGNSA come from the germline V gene. CDR3 length: 14 residues. CDR3 region: CASSSGQGRNEAFF. In nucleotides, the CDR3 is TGTGCCAGCAGCTCTGGACAGGGGAGAAATGAAGCTTTCTTT.

There are a few counts of this clonotype. The rearrangement links TRBV19 to TRBJ1-5; TRBD1 is a possible D gene (6 bases). The CDR3 is made up of 15 amino acids. The germline V and J ends were trimmed by 7 bases and 2 bases, with 15 bases remaining between them. Looked up from germline, CDR1 is LNHDA and CDR2 is SQIVND (reference sequence). CDR3 nucleotide sequence: TGTGCCAGTAACCCGTATCCAGGGGGCAATCAGCCCCAGCATTTT. It codes for CASNPYPGGNQPQHF.

This chain links TRBV4-1 with TRBJ1-4, with no clear D. The germline gives CDR1 MGHRA, CDR2 YSYEKL. V lost 1 base and J 8 bases, leaving 14 bases between the germline ends. This CDR3 spans 15 amino acids. The CDR3 reads CASSQGSGGREKLFF. The CDR3 nucleotides read TGCGCCAGCAGCCAAGGCTCCGGAGGTAGAGAAAAACTGTTTTTT.

CDR3 amino acids: CASSQDGTVGGYTF. Here the CDR3 DNA reads TGTGCCAGCAGCCAAGATGGAACGGTCGGTGGCTACACCTTC. This chain joins TRBV3-1 and TRBJ1-2; no clear D. Deletions cut 0 bases from V and 7 bases from J, with 12 bases between. The CDR3 consists of 14 residues. Germline-derived CDR1 and CDR2 are LGHDT and YNNKEL (reference sequence).

The V call is TRBV6-5, the J call TRBJ1-1, with D possibly being TRBD1 (6 bases). The CDR3 contains 13 residues. Germline values: CDR1 MNHEY, CDR2 SVGAGI. Trimming cost V 2 bases and J 10 bases, with 14 bases left between them. The chain's CDR3 is CASSYKMEGVAFF. In nucleotides, the CDR3 is TGTGCCAGCAGTTACAAAATGGAGGGGGTAGCTTTCTTT.

This clonotype has ten or more counts. The chain is built from TRBV18 and TRBJ2-5, with a tentative D call TRBD2 (6 bases). This CDR3 region has 14 residues. CDR1 is KGHSH and CDR2 is LQKENI in the germline V gene. V lost 3 bases, J lost 0 bases, and 8 bases lay in between. Here the CDR3 DNA reads TGTGCCAGCTCACCGTGGGACTACCAAGAGACCCAGTACTTC. It encodes CASSPWDYQETQYF.

This clonotype was seen at least ten times. This rearrangement joins TRBV12-3 or TRBV12-4 to TRBJ1-1, with 9 bases matching TRBD1. The CDR3 contains 14 residues. The J segment lost 4 bases and the V segment lost 5 bases, leaving 5 bases of the junction unmatched. The CDR3 here is CASSRDRDATEAFF. CDR3 nucleotides: TGTGCCAGCAGTCGGGACAGGGACGCCACTGAAGCTTTCTTT.

This clonotype occurred a few times. J is TRBJ2-5 and V is TRBV20-1; the match to TRBD2 covers 10 bases. V dropped 0 bases and J dropped 7; count of bases not matched to a gene: 11. Germline loops: CDR1 DFQATT, CDR2 SNEGSKA (reference sequence). CDR3 length: 16 residues. The CDR3 DNA follows: TGCAGTGCTAGAGATCCGCAGCGGGGGGGCGGCGGGACCCAGTACTTC. Translation gives CSARDPQRGGGGTQYF.

This clonotype was observed many times. The V and J genes are TRBV5-1 and TRBJ1-6, with 9 bases that match TRBD1. V lost 4 bases and J lost 8; bases outside the gene matches: 4. The CDR3 is 14 residues long. Germline loops: CDR1 SGHRS, CDR2 YFSETQ. CDR3 protein: CASSPGTGYSPLHF. CDR3 DNA sequence: TGCGCCAGCAGCCCCGGGACAGGGTATTCACCCCTCCACTTT.

In its sample, this clonotype was seen a few times. The rearrangement links TRBV2 to TRBJ2-7; weak D call: TRBD1 (6 bases). Per germline, CDR1 SNHLY and CDR2 FYNNEI. The CDR3 extends over 16 amino acids. V lost 1 base and J lost 2, with 15 bases in between. As DNA, the CDR3 is TGTGCCAGCAGTGAAGGGGCAGGACAGCGCGCCTACGAGCAGTACGTC. Protein product: CASSEGAGQRAYEQYV.

This chain connects TRBV2 to TRBJ2-5; 12 bases align to TRBD1. Per the germline V gene, CDR1 is SNHLY and CDR2 is FYNNEI. V shed 6 bases, J shed 7 bases, and the junction held 9 bases outside the gene matches. The CDR3 consists of 15 residues. CDR3 nucleotide sequence: TGTGCCAGCAGATCCGGGACAGGGGGCGCAAGGACCCAGTACTTC. It translates to CASRSGTGGARTQYF.

This clonotype occurred a few times. The chain recombines TRBV6-5 with TRBJ2-3; perhaps D is TRBD1 or TRBD2 (5 bases each). The CDR3 sequence is 15 residues long. CDR1 MNHEY and CDR2 SVGAGI come from the germline V gene. V was pared by 0 bases and J by 3 bases, with 10 bases between. The DNA of the CDR3 is TGTGCCAGCAGTTACTCGGGACGGAGAACAGATACGCAGTATTTT. It translates to CASSYSGRRTDTQYF.

This clonotype appeared a few times. The chain has TRBV12-3 or TRBV12-4 and TRBJ2-7, with D maybe TRBD1 (6 bases). The CDR3 loop spans 13 amino acids. V gave up 3 bases and J gave up 5 bases, with 11 bases separating them. The CDR3 here is CASSFLQGHEQYF. The DNA for the CDR3 is TGTGCCAGCAGTTTTCTACAGGGCCACGAGCAGTACTTC.

The chain uses TRBV4-3 and TRBJ1-4, with a possible D match to TRBD1 (5 bases). Trimming cost V 0 bases and J 4 bases, with 15 bases left between them. The germline gives CDR1 LGHNA, CDR2 YSLEER. The CDR3 spans 17 residues. The DNA for the CDR3 is TGCGCCAGCAGCCAAGATGATTTTGTGACAGATAATGAAAAACTGTTTTTT. Its translation: CASSQDDFVTDNEKLFF.

The chain uses TRBV15 and TRBJ1-5, with D perhaps TRBD1 (5 bases). V was shortened by 0 bases and J by 7 bases, with 10 bases between the two germline ends. The CDR3 has 14 amino acids. The germline CDR1 and CDR2 sequences are LNHNV and YYDKDF (reference sequence). The CDR3 sequence: CATSREEGNQPQHF. The CDR3 DNA is TGTGCCACCAGCAGAGAAGAGGGGAACCAGCCCCAGCATTTT.

This clonotype was counted a few times. The chain joins TRBV24-1 to TRBJ2-1, with D unclear. Trimming shortened V by 4 bases and J by 15 bases, and 15 bases separated the two germline ends. The CDR3 sequence is 12 residues long. Germline CDR1 KGHDR, CDR2 SFDVKD. This CDR3 is CATSEQTAAMFF. In DNA, the CDR3 is TGTGCCACCAGTGAGCAGACGGCCGCGATGTTCTTC.

This clonotype was observed a few times. This rearrangement joins TRBV6-5 to TRBJ1-6; D might be TRBD1 (6 bases). The length of the CDR3 is 17 residues. The germline V gene encodes CDR1 MNHEY and CDR2 SVGAGI. V lost 2 bases to trimming and J lost 0 bases, with 11 bases between them. The CDR3 loop reads CASSYQGLGSYNSPLHF. Here the CDR3 DNA reads TGTGCCAGCAGTTACCAGGGGCTAGGCTCCTATAATTCACCCCTCCACTTT.

The rearrangement uses TRBV4-1 and TRBJ2-7, with TRBD1 identical over 7 bases. The J segment lost 6 bases and the V segment lost 0 bases, leaving 8 bases of the junction unmatched. Looked up from germline, CDR1 is MGHRA and CDR2 is YSYEKL. The CDR3 covers 15 residues. CDR3 DNA: TGCGCCAGCAGCCAAGATTTTTCAGGGGGTGGCGAGCAGTACTTC. It yields the protein CASSQDFSGGGEQYF.

This clonotype was seen only a few times. V is TRBV6-6 and J is TRBJ2-7; D is uncertain. The CDR3 runs to 16 residues. Germline CDR1 MNHNY, CDR2 SVGAGI (reference sequence). The V and J ends lost 5 bases and 0 bases respectively, with 17 bases between them. The CDR3 region is CASSHQGQDGSYEQYV. The CDR3 DNA is TGTGCCAGCAGTCATCAAGGGCAGGATGGCTCCTACGAGCAGTACGTC.

This clonotype was counted a few times. The chain employs TRBV28 and TRBJ2-5; D may be TRBD1 (6 bases). CDR3 length equals 15 residues. Trimming took 7 bases from V and 2 from J, leaving 17 bases between them. Per germline, CDR1 MDHEN and CDR2 SYDVKM. In DNA form, the CDR3 reads TGTGCCAGCACCTTGAGGGGGATCGGGCAAGAGACCCAGTACTTC. This sequence encodes CASTLRGIGQETQYF.

The chain is built from TRBV4-2 and TRBJ1-1, with a tentative D call TRBD1 (6 bases). Germline assignment: CDR1 LGHNA and CDR2 YNFKEQ. Between the trimmed V and J ends, which lost 1 base and 0 bases, there was a span of 12 bases. The CDR3 totals 16 residues. This chain's CDR3 is CASSQAIRGMNTEAFF. For the CDR3, the DNA is TGTGCCAGCAGCCAAGCAATCAGGGGCATGAACACTGAAGCTTTCTTT.